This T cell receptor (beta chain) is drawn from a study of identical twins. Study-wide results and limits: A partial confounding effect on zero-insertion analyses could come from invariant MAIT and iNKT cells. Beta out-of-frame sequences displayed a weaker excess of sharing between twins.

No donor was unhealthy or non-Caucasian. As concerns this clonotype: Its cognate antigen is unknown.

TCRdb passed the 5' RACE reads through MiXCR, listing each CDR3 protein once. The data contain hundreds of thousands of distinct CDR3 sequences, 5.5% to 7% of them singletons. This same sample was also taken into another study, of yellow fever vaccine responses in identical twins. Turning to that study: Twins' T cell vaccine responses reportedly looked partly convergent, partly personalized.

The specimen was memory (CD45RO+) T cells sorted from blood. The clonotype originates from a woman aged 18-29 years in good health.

The CDR3 sequence is CASSVAGGQGAYEQYF. The CDR3 DNA reads TGTGCCAGCAGCGTGGCGGGGGGACAGGGGGCGTACGAGCAGTACTTC. The chain couples TRBV9 to TRBJ2-7; 12 nucleotides line up with TRBD1. The CDR3 consists of 16 residues. The germline gives CDR1 SGDLS, CDR2 YYNGEE. V gave up 2 bases and J gave up 4 bases; unmatched junction bases: 7.